This section outlines one T cell receptor (beta chain) sequence together with its context. This record belongs to a study of blood T cell repertoires in COVID-19. Profiling relied on immunoSEQ multiplex PCR, and the TCRdb table lists in-frame clones only, not all of them. The data contain hundreds of thousands of clones, about 91% of them singletons. The TCR sequence derives from a woman in her twenties or thirties who had recovered from COVID-19. Sequenced: peripheral blood.

Written as DNA, the CDR3 is TGCGCCAGCAGCCACGATTTACAGGGGTCTGAGGGCGCAGATACGCAGTATTTT. As protein: CASSHDLQGSEGADTQYF. The J gene is TRBJ2-3, the V gene TRBV4-1, with 7 bases aligning to TRBD1. The germline gives CDR1 MGHRA, CDR2 YSYEKL. The CDR3 covers 18 residues. Trimming took 3 bases from V and 4 from J; bases not matched to a gene: 16.